The entry below gives a single T cell receptor (beta chain) sequence along with its context. Its antigen remains unidentified. The record originates from a study of cytomegalovirus exposure and HLA in healthy donors. Whole-study findings and limits: Later analysis placed DRB1 highest and HLA-C lowest in TCR association rates, which differed by HLA locus.

The PCR contained 60 Vbeta and 13 Jbeta primers. The table came from immunoSEQ multiplex PCR; TCRdb's copy has only in-frame clones and leaves some out. The repertoire holds approximately 140,000 clones, with roughly 77% as singletons. The germline CDR1 and CDR2 sequences are GTSNPN and SVGIG (reference sequence). The CDR3 spans 15 residues. The V end lost 1 base, the J end lost 5 bases, and 15 bases lay between the germline ends. The genes are TRBV30 and TRBJ1-5; D unclear. This sequence originates from a human donor in good health. The sample was PBMCs. CDR3 region: CAWSGGTGGDQPQHF. CDR3 sequence (DNA): TGTGCCTGGAGTGGAGGAACGGGAGGTGATCAGCCCCAGCATTTT.